The present T cell receptor (beta chain) was sequenced within a study of shared T cell receptors in the human thymus. Losses at the gene ends were 2 bases for V and 3 bases for J; bases not matched to a gene: 16. Germline CDR1 and CDR2: WNHNN and SYGVQD (reference sequence). CDR3 size: 19 residues. The data were produced by immunoSEQ multiplex PCR, yet TCRdb's version contains in-frame clones alone and is incomplete. The data contain 700,000 or so clones, 80% to 90% of them seen just once; the ten biggest clones take up 0.0095% to 0.013%. This clone was seen more than once but under ten times. The same data also went into a second study, on human thymus T cells. From that paper: Thymic and blood repertoires appeared to show biased V and J gene usage.

The TCR sequence derives from a girl less than two years old with a congenital heart defect. The source material was thymocytes. The chain has TRBV10-1 and TRBJ1-3, with TRBD1 matching 7 bases. The DNA for the CDR3 is TGCGCCAGCAGTGAGATCGAGGAGCAGGGGGAAGGGTATGGAAACACCATATATTTT. Protein product: CASSEIEEQGEGYGNTIYF.